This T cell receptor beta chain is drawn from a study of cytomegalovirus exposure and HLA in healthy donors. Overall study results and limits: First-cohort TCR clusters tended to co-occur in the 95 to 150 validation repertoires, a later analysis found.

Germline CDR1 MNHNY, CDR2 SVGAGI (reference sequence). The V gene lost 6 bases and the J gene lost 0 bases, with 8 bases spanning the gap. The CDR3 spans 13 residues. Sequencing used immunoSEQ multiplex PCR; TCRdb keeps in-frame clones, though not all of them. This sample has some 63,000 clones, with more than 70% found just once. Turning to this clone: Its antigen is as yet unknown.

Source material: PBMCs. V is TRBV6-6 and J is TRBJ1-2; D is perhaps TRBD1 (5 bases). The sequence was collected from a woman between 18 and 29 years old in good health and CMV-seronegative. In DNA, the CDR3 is TGTGCCAGCAGAAGGGGCACTAACTATGGCTACACCTTC. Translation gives CASRRGTNYGYTF.